This entry features one T cell receptor (beta chain) sequence. The antigen is unknown. Unique molecular identifiers (one per individual cDNA molecule) were attached. Each CDR3 protein gets one entry after TCRdb re-called the 5' RACE reads with MiXCR. The repertoire holds 25,000 to 35,000 distinct CDR3 sequences, 5.7% seen once, with more than 4.5% in the top ten. This sample stems from a study of early T cells in non-severe SARS-CoV-2 infection. Study context: Sequencing input comprised bulk RNA from unsorted whole blood; chain pairing was not available.

Regarding the study as a whole: Matching with VDJdb favored anti-spike CD8 responses (missing private and CD4 specificities).

The CDR3 is 11 amino acids. Germline values: CDR1 SNHLY, CDR2 FYNNEI. Trimming cost V 3 bases and J 3 bases, with 2 bases left between them. The sequence was obtained from an adult who was a healthcare worker with PCR-confirmed SARS-CoV-2 infection or an uninfected control (not recorded which). J is TRBJ2-5 and V is TRBV2; D unclear. Sequenced: whole blood. This CDR3 reads CASSEEETQYF. The CDR3 coding sequence is TGTGCCAGCAGTGAGGAAGAGACCCAGTACTTC.